These 17 T cell receptor beta chains share one sample of origin, sequenced in a study of T cell responses to AZD1222 COVID-19 vaccine. The method was immunoSEQ multiplex PCR; TCRdb's version includes in-frame clones alone and lacks a portion of them. The table lists more than 90,000 clones, 70% to 90% of them singletons. The material was peripheral blood, obtained on day 0 of AZD1222 vaccination. These receptors originate from an adult in good health.

The J gene is TRBJ1-2, the V gene TRBV18, with D perhaps TRBD1 (5 bases). CDR3 length: 15 amino acids. Germline loops: CDR1 KGHSH, CDR2 LQKENI. V lost 3 bases, J lost 4 bases, and 15 bases lay in between. In DNA, the CDR3 is TGTGCCAGCTCACCTTCCTCCGGGACCTTCTATGGCTACACCTTC. Residues: CASSPSSGTFYGYTF. Variable domain in full (rest from reference TRBV18 and TRBJ1-2): NAGVMQNPRHLVRRRGQEARLRCSPMKGHSHVYWYRQLPEEGLKFMVYLQKENIIDESGMPKERFSAEFPKEGPSILRIQQVVRGDSAAYFCASSPSSGTFYGYTFGSGTRLTVV.

This sequence joins TRBV4-3 and TRBJ1-1, with D unclear. Germline V CDR1 and CDR2: LGHNA, YSLEER. The length of the CDR3 is 14 residues. The V gene lost 0 bases and the J gene lost 6 bases, with 11 bases spanning the gap. The CDR3 coding sequence is TGCGCCAGCAGCCAAGAGAGGGTCTGGGCTGAAGCTTTCTTT. Its protein product is CASSQERVWAEAFF.

This clone showed up just a few times. The CDR3 bases are TGTGCCTGTTACACCAATGAAAAACTGTTTTTT. Translation: CACYTNEKLFF. This chain uses TRBV30 with TRBJ1-4; D not certain. The germline V gene has CDR1 GTSNPN and CDR2 SVGIG (reference sequence). There are 11 residues in the CDR3. V shed 6 bases and J shed 5 bases, with 7 bases lying between them.

This clone was detected once. This chain joins TRBV27 and TRBJ2-2; TRBD1 agrees at 9 bases. CDR1 MNHEY and CDR2 SMNVEV come from the germline V gene (reference sequence). CDR3 length equals 15 residues. V was clipped by 7 bases and J by 3 bases; unmatched bases: 6. Here the CDR3 DNA reads TGTGCCAGCACTCAGACAGGGGGTCACACCGGGGAGCTGTTTTTT. It codes for CASTQTGGHTGELFF.

This clone appeared once. The rearrangement joins TRBV3-1 (or the pseudogene TRBV3-2) to TRBJ2-7; no clear D gene. Germline V CDR1 and CDR2: LGHDT, YNNKEL (reference sequence). The V gene lost 3 bases and the J gene lost 7 bases, with 7 bases spanning the gap. The CDR3 is 11 residues long. DNA of the CDR3: TGTGCCAGCAGCCAGGTTGGGGAGCAGTACTTC. This encodes CASSQVGEQYF.

This clone was observed a handful of times. The V call is TRBV15, the J call TRBJ2-7; 10 positions match TRBD2. Looked up from germline, CDR1 is LNHNV and CDR2 is YYDKDF (reference sequence). The CDR3 covers 15 residues. With 1 base clipped from V and 4 bases from J, the junction kept 4 bases outside the gene matches. DNA for the CDR3: TGTGCCACCAGCAGAGTGATAGCGGGAGGTTACGAGCAGTACTTC. Protein sequence: CATSRVIAGGYEQYF.

V is TRBV19 and J is TRBJ2-5; the match to TRBD2 covers 10 bases. J gave up 5 bases and V 2 bases, and 8 bases lay outside the gene matches. The CDR3 runs to 16 residues. Germline CDR1 and CDR2: LNHDA and SQIVND (reference sequence). CDR3 protein: CASSIRSGRPRETQYF. CDR3 nucleotide sequence: TGTGCCAGTAGTATACGTAGCGGGAGGCCTCGGGAGACCCAGTACTTC.

The chain combines TRBV5-1 with TRBJ1-6, with D possibly matching TRBD1 (5 bases). The CDR3 consists of 15 residues. CDR1 SGHRS and CDR2 YFSETQ come from the germline V gene. Trimming took off 1 base at V and 5 bases at J, with 10 bases between the two ends. The CDR3 protein is CASSLTGTDNSPLHF. For the CDR3, the DNA is TGCGCCAGCAGCTTGACAGGAACAGATAATTCACCCCTCCACTTT.

The chain links TRBV11-2 to TRBJ1-2, with D possibly matching TRBD1 (5 bases). Germline CDR1 and CDR2: SGHAT and FQNNGV. The V gene lost 5 bases and the J gene lost 6 bases, with 10 bases spanning the gap. CDR3 length: 12 amino acids. The CDR3 protein is CASSHGGDGYTF. The DNA for the CDR3 is TGTGCCAGCAGCCACGGGGGGGATGGCTACACCTTC. Combining the CDR3 with reference TRBV11-2 and TRBJ1-2 gives the whole variable domain EAGVAQSPRYKIIEKRQSVAFWCNPISGHATLYWYQQILGQGPKLLIQFQNNGVVDDSQLPKDRFSAERLKGVDSTLKIQPAKLEDSAVYLCASSHGGDGYTFGSGTRLTVV.

The rearrangement uses TRBV25-1 and TRBJ1-1; D is unresolved. The V end lost 8 bases, the J end lost 1 base, and 11 bases lay between the germline ends. Germline assignment: CDR1 MGHDK and CDR2 SYGVNS. The CDR3 contains 13 residues. The CDR3 bases are TGTGCCAGCGGTGGACCGACGAACACTGAAGCTTTCTTT. Residues: CASGGPTNTEAFF.

The chain recombines TRBV20-1 with TRBJ2-5; perhaps TRBD2 as D (6 bases). The CDR3 contains 10 residues. Germline V lookup: CDR1 DFQATT, CDR2 SNEGSKA (reference sequence). V lost 5 bases and J lost 5, with 6 bases in between. CDR3 sequence (DNA): TGCAGTGCTGGGACTGAGACCCAGTACTTC. It encodes CSAGTETQYF.

For the CDR3, the DNA is TGTGCCAGCAGCGTTCTCATCAATTCACCCCTCCACTTT. It translates to CASSVLINSPLHF. V usage is TRBV5-8 and J usage is TRBJ1-6; D gene unclear. Germline CDR1 is SGHTS and CDR2 is YDEGEE. V lost 4 bases and J lost 7, with 9 bases in between. The CDR3 consists of 13 residues.

The genes are TRBV19 and TRBJ2-3; TRBD1 aligns across 8 bases. Trimming removed 7 bases from V and 1 base from J; junction bases left unmatched: 7. This CDR3 contains 15 residues. Germline assignment: CDR1 LNHDA and CDR2 SQIVND (reference sequence). The CDR3 coding sequence is TGTGCCAGTACCGACAGGGGATACCGCACAGATACGCAGTATTTT. It translates to CASTDRGYRTDTQYF.

CDR3 nucleotides: TGTGCCAGCAGCTCCGGGACAGGGGTGAGGGAGACCCAGTACTTC. It translates to CASSSGTGVRETQYF. The V call is TRBV27, the J call TRBJ2-5; 10 nucleotides line up with TRBD1. The CDR3 has 15 amino acids. Trimming took 6 bases from V and 5 from J; bases not matched to a gene: 9. In germline, CDR1 is MNHEY, CDR2 SMNVEV (reference sequence).

The chain uses TRBV19 and TRBJ2-7, with 11 bases matching TRBD2. Germline V gene sequence: CDR1 LNHDA, CDR2 SQIVND (reference sequence). J lost 7 bases, V lost 5 bases, and 10 bases had no gene match. The CDR3 spans 15 residues. For the CDR3, the DNA is TGTGCCAGTAGTGCAACTAGCGGGAGTGCAGATGAGCAGTACTTC. Translated, it gives CASSATSGSADEQYF.

The chain links TRBV13 to TRBJ2-7; D is unresolved. This CDR3 comprises 14 residues. Trimming stripped 0 bases from V and 3 bases from J, with 9 bases between. CDR1 is PRHDT, CDR2 FYEKMQ, per germline (reference sequence). The CDR3 sequence: CASSLGNTIYEQYF. The CDR3 DNA follows: TGTGCCAGCAGCTTAGGTAATACGATCTACGAGCAGTACTTC.

The V gene is TRBV7-8, the J gene TRBJ1-1, with TRBD1 as a possible D gene (5 bases). Trimming shortened V by 5 bases and J by 2 bases, and 12 bases separated the two germline ends. Per the germline V gene, CDR1 is SGHVS and CDR2 is FQNEAQ. The CDR3 length is 14 residues. CDR3 residues: CASSTRDANTEAFF. Here the CDR3 DNA reads TGTGCCAGCAGCACGCGGGACGCCAACACTGAAGCTTTCTTT.